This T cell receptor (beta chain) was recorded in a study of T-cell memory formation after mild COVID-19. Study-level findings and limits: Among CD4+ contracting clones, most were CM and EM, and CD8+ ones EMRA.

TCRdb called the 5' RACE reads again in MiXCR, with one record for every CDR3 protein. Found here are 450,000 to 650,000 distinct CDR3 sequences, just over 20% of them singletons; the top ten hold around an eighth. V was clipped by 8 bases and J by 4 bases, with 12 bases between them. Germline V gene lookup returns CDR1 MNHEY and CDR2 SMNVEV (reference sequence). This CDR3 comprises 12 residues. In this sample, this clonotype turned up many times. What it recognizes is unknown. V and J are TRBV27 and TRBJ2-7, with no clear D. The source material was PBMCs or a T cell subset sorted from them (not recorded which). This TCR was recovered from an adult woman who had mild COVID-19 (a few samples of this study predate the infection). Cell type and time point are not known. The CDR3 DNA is TGTGCCAGCCCCCAGTCCGAATACGAGCAGTACTTC. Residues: CASPQSEYEQYF.